This TCR beta chain was identified in a study of neoadjuvant anti-PD-1 for oral cavity cancer. In the study overall: Patients without progression received a fourth nivolumab dose around day 43, then surgical resection on days 50-56.

Analysis of PBMCs was direct, with no culture step. TCRdb keeps only in-frame clones here, not all; method: immunoSEQ multiplex PCR. The data show approximately 72,000 clones, around 83% seen once. Germline V lookup: CDR1 SGHRS, CDR2 YFSETQ. The CDR3 is made up of 12 amino acids. V lost 1 base to trimming and J lost 4 bases, with 2 bases between them. This TCR came from a person aged 40-85 years with oral cavity squamous cell carcinoma. The chain carries TRBV5-1 and TRBJ2-2; no definite D call. Here the sequenced sample was PBMCs, taken before nivolumab (anti-PD-1) treatment. For the CDR3, the DNA is TGCGCCAGCAGCTTGTTCACCGGGGAGCTGTTTTTT. Translated: CASSLFTGELFF.